This T cell receptor (beta chain) stems from a study of cytomegalovirus exposure and HLA in healthy donors. The PCR had 60 Vbeta and 13 Jbeta primers. Produced via immunoSEQ multiplex PCR; TCRdb's table is partial and in-frame only. Of about 110,000 clones in the sample, 70% were seen once. This clone has a single count. What it binds is unknown. The CDR3 contains 15 residues. Germline V CDR1 and CDR2: SGHTS, YDEGEE. The V and J ends lost 3 bases and 5 bases, in that order; junction bases with no gene match: 7. Study findings and constraints: It was reported that the classifier diagnosed cytomegalovirus status with high specificity and sensitivity in both the original and validation cohorts. The analysis excluded some indistinguishable V segments, including TRBV6-2 and TRBV6-3.

Samples came from healthy bone marrow donors. The sequenced sample was PBMCs. The source is a man aged 25-45 years in good health and CMV-seropositive. The chain employs TRBV5-8 and TRBJ1-4; TRBD1 matches at 7 bases. The DNA of the CDR3 is TGTGCCAGCAGCTACGGCGGACAGGAAAATGAAAAACTGTTTTTT. It yields the protein CASSYGGQENEKLFF.